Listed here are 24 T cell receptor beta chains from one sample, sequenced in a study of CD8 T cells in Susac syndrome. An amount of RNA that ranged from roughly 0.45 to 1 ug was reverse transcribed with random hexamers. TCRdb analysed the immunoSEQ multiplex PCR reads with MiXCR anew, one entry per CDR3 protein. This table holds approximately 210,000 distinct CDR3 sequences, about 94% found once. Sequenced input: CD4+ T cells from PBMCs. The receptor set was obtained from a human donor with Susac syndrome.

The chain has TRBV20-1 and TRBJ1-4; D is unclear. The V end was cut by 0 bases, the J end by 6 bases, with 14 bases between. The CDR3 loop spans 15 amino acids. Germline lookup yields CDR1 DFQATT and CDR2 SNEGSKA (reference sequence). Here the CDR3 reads CSARDQRAADEKLFF. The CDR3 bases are TGCAGTGCTAGAGATCAAAGGGCTGCTGATGAAAAACTGTTTTTT.

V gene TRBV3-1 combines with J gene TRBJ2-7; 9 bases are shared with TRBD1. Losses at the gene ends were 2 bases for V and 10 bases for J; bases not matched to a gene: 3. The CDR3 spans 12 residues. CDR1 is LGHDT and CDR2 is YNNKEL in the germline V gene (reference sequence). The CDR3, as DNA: TGTGCCAGCAGCCAACAGGGACAGGGACAGTACTTC. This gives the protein CASSQQGQGQYF.

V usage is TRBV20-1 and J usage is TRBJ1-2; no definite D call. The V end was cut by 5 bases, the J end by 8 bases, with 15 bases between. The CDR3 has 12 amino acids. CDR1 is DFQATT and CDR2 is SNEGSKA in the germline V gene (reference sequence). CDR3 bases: TGCAGTGCTCCCGACTGGGTGGGGGGCTACACCTTC. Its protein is CSAPDWVGGYTF.

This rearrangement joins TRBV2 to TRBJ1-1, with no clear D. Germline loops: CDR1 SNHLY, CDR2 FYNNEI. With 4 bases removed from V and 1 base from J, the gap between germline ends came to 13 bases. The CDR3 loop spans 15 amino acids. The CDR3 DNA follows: TGTGCCAGCAGTGCAGAGGGTGTGGCGAACACTGAAGCTTTCTTT. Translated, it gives CASSAEGVANTEAFF.

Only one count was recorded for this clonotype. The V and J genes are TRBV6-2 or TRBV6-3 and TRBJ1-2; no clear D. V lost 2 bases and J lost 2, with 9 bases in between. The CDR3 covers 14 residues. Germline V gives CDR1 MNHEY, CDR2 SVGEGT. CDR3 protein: CASSYINLNYGYTF. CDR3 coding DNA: TGTGCCAGCAGTTACATCAATTTAAACTATGGCTACACCTTC.

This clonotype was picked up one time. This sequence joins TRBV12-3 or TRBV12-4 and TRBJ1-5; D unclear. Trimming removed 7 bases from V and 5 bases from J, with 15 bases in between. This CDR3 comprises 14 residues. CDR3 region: CASTPRSADQPQHF. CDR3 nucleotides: TGTGCCAGCACACCCCGATCTGCCGATCAGCCCCAGCATTTT.

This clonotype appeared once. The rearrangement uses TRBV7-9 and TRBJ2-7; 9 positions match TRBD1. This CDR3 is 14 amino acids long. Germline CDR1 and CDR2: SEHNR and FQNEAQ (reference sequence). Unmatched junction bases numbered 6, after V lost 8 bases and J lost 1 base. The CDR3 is CASGQGILSYEQYF. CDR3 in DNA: TGTGCCAGCGGACAGGGGATCCTTTCCTACGAGCAGTACTTC.

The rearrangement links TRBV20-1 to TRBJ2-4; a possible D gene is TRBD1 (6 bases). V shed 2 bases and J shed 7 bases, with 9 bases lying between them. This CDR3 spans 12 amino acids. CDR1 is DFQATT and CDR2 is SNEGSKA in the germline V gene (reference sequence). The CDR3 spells CSARLGANIQYF. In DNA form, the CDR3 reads TGCAGTGCTAGATTGGGGGCGAACATTCAGTACTTC.

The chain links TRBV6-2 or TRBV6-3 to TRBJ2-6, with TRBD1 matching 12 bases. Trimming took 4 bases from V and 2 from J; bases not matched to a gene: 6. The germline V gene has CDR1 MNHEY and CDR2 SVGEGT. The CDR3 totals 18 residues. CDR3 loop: CASSSGTGGLPGANVLTF. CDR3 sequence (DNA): TGTGCCAGCAGTTCGGGGACAGGGGGCTTGCCTGGGGCCAACGTCCTGACTTTC.

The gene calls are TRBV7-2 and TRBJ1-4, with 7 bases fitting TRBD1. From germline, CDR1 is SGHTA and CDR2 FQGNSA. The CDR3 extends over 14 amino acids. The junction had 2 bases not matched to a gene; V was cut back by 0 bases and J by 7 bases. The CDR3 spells CASSLAGGGEKLFF. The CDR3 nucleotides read TGTGCCAGCAGCTTAGCAGGGGGCGGTGAAAAACTGTTTTTT.

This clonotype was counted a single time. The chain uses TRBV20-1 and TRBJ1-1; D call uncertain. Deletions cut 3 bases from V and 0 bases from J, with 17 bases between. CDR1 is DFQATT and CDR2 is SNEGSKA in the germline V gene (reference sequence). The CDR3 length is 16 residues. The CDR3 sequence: CSARASVTTMNTEAFF. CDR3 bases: TGCAGTGCTAGGGCCTCCGTGACTACCATGAACACTGAAGCTTTCTTT.

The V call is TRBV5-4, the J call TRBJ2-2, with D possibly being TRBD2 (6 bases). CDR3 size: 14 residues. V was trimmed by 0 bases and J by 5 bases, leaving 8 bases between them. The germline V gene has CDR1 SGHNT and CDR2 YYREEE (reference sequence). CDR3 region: CASSLAAGTGELFF. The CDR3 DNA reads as TGTGCCAGCAGCTTGGCGGCGGGGACCGGGGAGCTGTTTTTT.

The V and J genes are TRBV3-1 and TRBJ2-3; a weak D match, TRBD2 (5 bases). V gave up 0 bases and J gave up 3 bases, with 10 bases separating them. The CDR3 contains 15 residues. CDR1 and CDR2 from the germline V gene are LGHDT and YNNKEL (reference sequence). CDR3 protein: CASSQDEGRTDTQYF. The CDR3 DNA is TGTGCCAGCAGCCAAGACGAGGGTAGGACAGATACGCAGTATTTT.

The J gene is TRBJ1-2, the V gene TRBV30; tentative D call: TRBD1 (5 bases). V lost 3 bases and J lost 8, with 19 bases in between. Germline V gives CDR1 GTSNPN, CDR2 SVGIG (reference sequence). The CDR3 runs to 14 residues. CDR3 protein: CAWSGADTRRGYTF. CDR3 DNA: TGTGCCTGGAGCGGGGCCGACACGCGCAGGGGCTACACCTTC.

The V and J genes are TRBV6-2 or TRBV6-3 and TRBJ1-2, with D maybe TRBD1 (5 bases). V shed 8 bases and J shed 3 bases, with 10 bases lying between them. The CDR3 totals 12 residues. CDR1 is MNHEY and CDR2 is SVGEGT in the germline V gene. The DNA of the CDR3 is TGTGCCAGCGCAGGGATGGACTATGGCTACACCTTC. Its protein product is CASAGMDYGYTF.

In DNA, the CDR3 is TGTGCCTCACAGCCGGGGGCGCCCACTGAAGCTTTCTTT. It specifies CASQPGAPTEAFF. The V and J genes are TRBV19 and TRBJ1-1; the D gene is possibly TRBD1 (6 bases). The CDR3 runs to 13 residues. The V end was cut by 11 bases, the J end by 4 bases, with 17 bases between. Germline CDR1 and CDR2: LNHDA and SQIVND (reference sequence).

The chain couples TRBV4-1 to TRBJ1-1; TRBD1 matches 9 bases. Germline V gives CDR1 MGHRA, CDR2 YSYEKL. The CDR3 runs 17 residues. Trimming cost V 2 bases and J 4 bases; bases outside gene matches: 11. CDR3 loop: CASSQISGQGRGTEAFF. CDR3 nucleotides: TGCGCCAGCAGCCAAATCTCGGGACAGGGACGGGGCACTGAAGCTTTCTTT.

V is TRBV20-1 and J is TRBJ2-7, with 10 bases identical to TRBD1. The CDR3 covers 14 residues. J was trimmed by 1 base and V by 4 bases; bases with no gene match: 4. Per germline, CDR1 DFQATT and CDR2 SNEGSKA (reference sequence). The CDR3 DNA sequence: TGCAGTGCTAAGGGGGACAGGGGTTCCTACGAGCAGTACTTC. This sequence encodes CSAKGDRGSYEQYF.

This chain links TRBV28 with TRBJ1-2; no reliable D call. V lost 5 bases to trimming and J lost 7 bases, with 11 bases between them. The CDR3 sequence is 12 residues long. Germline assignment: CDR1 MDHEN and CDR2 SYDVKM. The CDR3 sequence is CASSVNLGGYTF. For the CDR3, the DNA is TGTGCCAGCAGTGTCAATCTAGGTGGCTACACCTTC.

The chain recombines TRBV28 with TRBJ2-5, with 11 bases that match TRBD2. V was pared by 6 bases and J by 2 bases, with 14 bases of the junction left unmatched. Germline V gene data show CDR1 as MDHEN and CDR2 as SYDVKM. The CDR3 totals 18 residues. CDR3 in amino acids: CASRLAGAGGPRQETQYF. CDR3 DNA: TGTGCCAGCAGACTAGCGGGGGCCGGGGGACCCCGACAAGAGACCCAGTACTTC.

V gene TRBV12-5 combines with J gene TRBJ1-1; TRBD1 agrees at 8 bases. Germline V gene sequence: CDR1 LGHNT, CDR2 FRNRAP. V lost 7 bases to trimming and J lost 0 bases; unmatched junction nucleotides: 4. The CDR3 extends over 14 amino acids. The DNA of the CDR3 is TGTGCTAGTGTTCCGGACAGGGTGAACACTGAAGCTTTCTTT. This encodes CASVPDRVNTEAFF.

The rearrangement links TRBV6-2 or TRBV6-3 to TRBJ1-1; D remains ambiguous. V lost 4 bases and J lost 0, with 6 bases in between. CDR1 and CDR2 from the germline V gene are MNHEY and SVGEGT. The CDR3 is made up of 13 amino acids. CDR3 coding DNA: TGTGCCAGCAGTTTTTCGGTGAACACTGAAGCTTTCTTT. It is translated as CASSFSVNTEAFF.

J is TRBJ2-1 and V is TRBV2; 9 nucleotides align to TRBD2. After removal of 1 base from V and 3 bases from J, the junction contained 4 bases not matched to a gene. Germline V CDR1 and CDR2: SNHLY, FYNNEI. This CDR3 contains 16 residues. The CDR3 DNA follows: TGTGCCAGCAGTGAAGATAGCGGGGGTTTCTACAATGAGCAGTTCTTC. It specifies CASSEDSGGFYNEQFF. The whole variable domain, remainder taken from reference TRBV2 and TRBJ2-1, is EPEVTQTPSHQVTQMGQEVILRCVPISNHLYFYWYRQILGQKVEFLVSFYNNEISEKSEIFDDQFSVERPDGSNFTLKIRSTKLEDSAMYFCASSEDSGGFYNEQFFGPGTRLTVL.

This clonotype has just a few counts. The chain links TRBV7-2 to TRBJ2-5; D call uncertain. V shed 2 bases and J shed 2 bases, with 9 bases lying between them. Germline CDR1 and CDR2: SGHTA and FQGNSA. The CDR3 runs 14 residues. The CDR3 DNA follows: TGTGCCAGCAGCTTAACGGGTTCTCAAGAGACCCAGTACTTC. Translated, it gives CASSLTGSQETQYF.